Shown below are 20 T cell receptor beta chains from a single sample sequenced in a study of memory B cells and T cells in multiple sclerosis. Produced via immunoSEQ multiplex PCR; TCRdb's table is partial and in-frame only. The top ten clones hold approximately 2.2% of a sample with about 14,000 clones, around 63% of them seen once. The sequencing sample was made of memory (CD45RO+) CD4+ T cells from blood. The receptors here all came from a human donor with multiple sclerosis.

The chain employs TRBV4-2 and TRBJ2-2, with 9 bases lining up with TRBD2. V lost 0 bases, J lost 6 bases, and 8 bases stayed unmatched. Germline CDR1 is LGHNA and CDR2 is YNFKEQ. The CDR3 consists of 17 residues. CDR3 loop: CASSQDGVAGASGELFF. The DNA of the CDR3 is TGTGCCAGCAGCCAAGATGGGGTAGCGGGAGCGTCCGGGGAGCTGTTTTTT.

The chain employs TRBV29-1 and TRBJ2-1; 9 positions agree with TRBD2. The CDR3 runs 13 residues. CDR1 SQVTM and CDR2 ANQGSEA come from the germline V gene. The V gene end was trimmed by 5 bases and the J gene end by 8 bases; junction bases not matched to a gene: 7. The CDR3 nucleotides are TGCAGCGTTAACGGCGGGGGGGGCGATGAGCAGTTCTTC. As protein: CSVNGGGGDEQFF.

The chain links TRBV6-1 to TRBJ2-3; TRBD2 matches 7 bases. The CDR3 consists of 15 residues. With V trimmed by 4 bases and J by 3 bases, 7 bases remained unmatched. Germline CDR1 and CDR2: MNHNS and SASEGT. The CDR3 bases are TGTGCCAGCAGTGCTCGGGGGGTCCTTACAGATACGCAGTATTTT. This gives the protein CASSARGVLTDTQYF.

This sequence joins TRBV5-6 and TRBJ1-4; 7 nucleotides match TRBD1. The CDR3 sequence is 15 residues long. V was pared by 3 bases and J by 5 bases, with 7 bases of the junction left unmatched. The germline V gene has CDR1 SGHDT and CDR2 YYEEEE. CDR3 protein: CASSSAGTVNEKLFF. For the CDR3, the DNA is TGTGCCAGCAGCTCGGCCGGGACAGTAAATGAAAAACTGTTTTTT.

This chain connects TRBV10-2 to TRBJ2-7; D perhaps matches TRBD2 (5 bases). This CDR3 is 11 amino acids long. Trimming removed 5 bases at V and 4 bases at J, with 6 bases between. CDR1 is WSHSY and CDR2 is SAAADI in the germline V gene. CDR3 nucleotides: TGCGCCAGCAGTCCGGGATACGAGCAGTACTTC. Residues: CASSPGYEQYF.

In DNA form, the CDR3 reads TGTGCCAGCAGCGTAGCTATATTGTCCCGGGATAATGAGCAGTTCTTC. Protein sequence: CASSVAILSRDNEQFF. This chain links TRBV9 with TRBJ2-1, with D tentatively TRBD2 (5 bases). The CDR3 consists of 16 residues. Germline values: CDR1 SGDLS, CDR2 YYNGEE. V was clipped by 0 bases and J by 7 bases, with 17 bases between them.

The chain combines TRBV7-6 with TRBJ1-3, with D tentatively TRBD1 (6 bases). This CDR3 spans 13 amino acids. Trimming removed 5 bases at V and 4 bases at J, with 9 bases between. The germline V gene has CDR1 SGHVS and CDR2 FNYEAQ. The DNA of the CDR3 is TGTGCCAGCAGCCCAGGGACAGGAAACACCATATATTTT. Translated: CASSPGTGNTIYF.

This chain joins TRBV14 and TRBJ1-1; tentatively, D is TRBD1 (6 bases). V was trimmed by 0 bases and J by 4 bases, leaving 9 bases between them. The CDR3 loop spans 14 amino acids. Germline CDR1 SGHDN, CDR2 FVKESK. In DNA form, the CDR3 reads TGTGCCAGCAGCCAAGATTTGACAGGCACTGAAGCTTTCTTT. Translating gives CASSQDLTGTEAFF.

J is TRBJ2-3 and V is TRBV5-6, with 10 bases matching TRBD2. The CDR3 contains 15 residues. Germline CDR1 and CDR2: SGHDT and YYEEEE. Trimming at V came to 3 bases and at J to 8 bases, leaving 9 bases not matched to a gene. The CDR3 DNA is TGTGCCAGCAGCTCGGGACTAGCGAATCGAGGTACGCAGTATTTT. Translating it yields CASSSGLANRGTQYF.

This rearrangement joins TRBV5-4 to TRBJ2-7; TRBD2 aligns across 7 bases. Trimming cost V 2 bases and J 4 bases; bases outside gene matches: 3. CDR3 length: 13 amino acids. The V gene's germline CDR1 is SGHNT and CDR2 YYREEE (reference sequence). This chain's CDR3 is CASSFPSGYEQYF. For the CDR3, the DNA is TGTGCCAGCAGCTTCCCTAGCGGTTACGAGCAGTACTTC.

The V and J genes are TRBV5-1 and TRBJ2-1, with TRBD2 matching over 15 bases. CDR1 and CDR2 (germline): SGHRS, YFSETQ. V lost 2 bases and J lost 3; bases outside the gene matches: 12. The CDR3 runs 20 residues. CDR3 coding DNA: TGCGCCAGCAGCTTTGGACTAGCGGGAGGGCCTTGGGGACTCTACAATGAGCAGTTCTTC. Amino acids: CASSFGLAGGPWGLYNEQFF.

V gene TRBV2 combines with J gene TRBJ1-3; unclear D gene. There are 13 residues in the CDR3. V lost 7 bases and J lost 7, with 14 bases in between. Germline V gene data show CDR1 as SNHLY and CDR2 as FYNNEI. In DNA form, the CDR3 reads TGTGCCAGCAATCTCAGGCCGCAGAACACCATATATTTT. It yields the protein CASNLRPQNTIYF.

V and J are TRBV4-2 and TRBJ2-5; 8 nucleotides match TRBD2. The germline V gene encodes CDR1 LGHNA and CDR2 YNFKEQ. This CDR3 is built from 16 residues. V shed 0 bases and J 1 base; nucleotides not matched to a gene: 4. In nucleotides, the CDR3 is TGTGCCAGCAGCCAAGACCCCGGGAGGGCCCAAGAGACCCAGTACTTC. Translating it yields CASSQDPGRAQETQYF.

This clone was observed a single time. The chain has TRBV5-1 and TRBJ2-7, with D maybe TRBD2 (6 bases). CDR3 length: 14 residues. Trimming removed 5 bases at V and 3 bases at J, with 15 bases between. Germline V CDR1 and CDR2: SGHRS, YFSETQ. The CDR3 coding sequence is TGCGCCAGCAGGCCCGACCGGCGGGGCTACGAGCAGTACTTC. It specifies CASRPDRRGYEQYF.

CDR3: CASSPTGFGGGADEQFF. In DNA, the CDR3 is TGCGCCAGCAGCCCCACTGGGTTTGGCGGGGGGGCCGATGAGCAGTTCTTC. The chain is built from TRBV5-1 and TRBJ2-1; 9 nucleotides match TRBD2. The CDR3 loop spans 17 amino acids. Trimming removed 4 bases from V and 8 bases from J; junction bases left unmatched: 16. Germline V lookup: CDR1 SGHRS, CDR2 YFSETQ.

This clone has more than one count but fewer than ten. The chain has TRBV25-1 and TRBJ2-1, with 8 bases identical to TRBD1. Germline V gene data show CDR1 as MGHDK and CDR2 as SYGVNS. The CDR3 has 16 amino acids. J lost 8 bases, V lost 3 bases, and 12 bases had no gene match. CDR3 bases: TGTGCCAGCAGTGACCACAGGGACAGGAATCAAGATGAGCAGTTCTTC. This translates into CASSDHRDRNQDEQFF.

The count of this clone is one. The CDR3 bases are TGTGCCAGCAGTAGAGACATGAACACTGAAGCTTTCTTT. This encodes CASSRDMNTEAFF. V is TRBV2 and J is TRBJ1-1; no clear D. CDR1 is SNHLY and CDR2 is FYNNEI in the germline V gene. CDR3 length: 13 amino acids. V lost 5 bases and J lost 0, with 7 bases in between.

As DNA, the CDR3 is TGTGCCAGCAGCGATCAACCGGGTCGGTTCATGAACACTGAAGCTTTCTTT. Its protein is CASSDQPGRFMNTEAFF. V usage is TRBV11-2 and J usage is TRBJ1-1; D ambiguous. Germline loops: CDR1 SGHAT, CDR2 FQNNGV. This CDR3 has 17 residues. V was pared by 5 bases and J by 0 bases, with 19 bases between. Drawing the rest from reference TRBV11-2 and TRBJ1-1, the complete variable domain is EAGVAQSPRYKIIEKRQSVAFWCNPISGHATLYWYQQILGQGPKLLIQFQNNGVVDDSQLPKDRFSAERLKGVDSTLKIQPAKLEDSAVYLCASSDQPGRFMNTEAFFGQGTRLTVV.

The table lists this clone with a count of one. This chain uses TRBV19 with TRBJ1-4; D uncertain. V dropped 4 bases and J dropped 8 bases, with 14 bases sitting between them. CDR1 is LNHDA and CDR2 is SQIVND in the germline V gene (reference sequence). CDR3 length: 14 residues. This CDR3 reads CASSTSSVGEKLFF. Here the CDR3 DNA reads TGTGCCAGTAGTACCTCTTCGGTGGGCGAAAAACTGTTTTTT.

V gene TRBV6-5 combines with J gene TRBJ2-1; possibly TRBD2 for D (6 bases). V lost 4 bases, J lost 4 bases, and 14 bases lay in between. The CDR3 is 15 amino acids. The germline V gene has CDR1 MNHEY and CDR2 SVGAGI. CDR3 sequence: CASSSLLGRYNEQFF. The CDR3 coding sequence is TGTGCCAGCAGTTCCTTACTAGGGAGGTACAATGAGCAGTTCTTC.